The 3 T cell receptor beta chains presented below share a single source sample, sequenced in a study of Ad26.COV2.S vaccination and SARS-CoV-2 variants. Sequencing used immunoSEQ multiplex PCR; TCRdb keeps in-frame clones, though not all of them. The table has under 95,000 clones, approximately 81% seen once. The source material was peripheral blood, sampled after recovery from COVID-19. The receptors here all came from a human donor who had recovered from COVID-19.

The genes are TRBV7-8 and TRBJ1-5; 8 bases align to TRBD1. Per germline, CDR1 SGHVS and CDR2 FQNEAQ. Losses at the gene ends were 5 bases for V and 2 bases for J; bases not matched to a gene: 2. The CDR3 has 14 amino acids. CDR3 sequence (DNA): TGTGCCAGCAGCATGGGACAGGGCAATCAGCCCCAGCATTTT. Protein product: CASSMGQGNQPQHF.

CDR3 loop: CASSPASSETQYF. CDR3 in DNA: TGTGCCAGCAGCCCTGCTAGCTCAGAGACCCAGTACTTC. The chain couples TRBV7-3 to TRBJ2-5; maybe TRBD2 (5 bases). Per the germline V gene, CDR1 is SGHTA and CDR2 is FQGTGA. V lost 5 bases, J lost 4 bases, and 11 bases lay in between. CDR3 size: 13 residues.

The rearrangement links TRBV4-2 to TRBJ2-1; tentative D call: TRBD2 (5 bases). The CDR3 spans 15 residues. V shed 0 bases and J shed 4 bases, with 10 bases lying between them. Germline V gene sequence: CDR1 LGHNA, CDR2 YNFKEQ. The CDR3 DNA sequence: TGTGCCAGCAGCCAAGAGGCCCGGGAATACAATGAGCAGTTCTTC. It yields the protein CASSQEAREYNEQFF.